Here is one T cell receptor (beta chain) with its context. The target antigen is unknown. This sample is drawn from a study of T cell responses to AZD1222 COVID-19 vaccine. TCRdb's table, derived via immunoSEQ multiplex PCR, lists solely in-frame clones and lacks some. The sample holds roughly 120,000 clones, roughly 90% seen once. The analysis combined second doses at about 4 or about 12 weeks. Study-level findings and limits: Vaccine-associated CD4 TCRs spanned spike, dominant at 160-218 and 743-854. Clonal diversity was possibly underestimated, and white British individuals and females predominated among donors. Nearly half of the spike-specific TCRs reportedly recognize variant regions that carry no mutations.

Germline CDR1 is LNHDA and CDR2 is SQIVND (reference sequence). The CDR3 is made up of 15 amino acids. Trimming removed 7 bases from V and 1 base from J; junction bases left unmatched: 5. The source material was peripheral blood, sampled 28 days after the second AZD1222 dose. This chain uses TRBV19 with TRBJ2-5; TRBD2 agrees at 11 bases. This TCR was recovered from an adult who received the AZD1222 COVID-19 vaccine. CDR3 DNA sequence: TGTGCCAGTACCAGACTAGCGGGGAGCCAAGAGACCCAGTACTTC. Amino acid sequence: CASTRLAGSQETQYF.